The rows below give T cell receptor beta chains drawn from one sample of a study of T cell responses to AZD1222 COVID-19 vaccine. Assay used: immunoSEQ multiplex PCR; TCRdb lists only in-frame clones, some missing. The profile shows around 150,000 clones, about 88% of them singletons. The sample in question was peripheral blood, obtained on day 0 of AZD1222 vaccination. These receptors were taken from an adult in good health. Both conserved end residues are part of each CDR3. Each record gives: D gene, V gene, J gene, clone size, CDR3 DNA, CDR3 protein. A D gene is named only where the DNA matches it firmly. Rows may omit the clone size; those that give it use once, few, many or a size class.

NA	TRBV27	TRBJ2-7	NA	TGTGCCAGCAGTTTAACAGAAAGCTCCTACGAGCAGTACTTC	CASSLTESSYEQYF
NA	TRBV5-4	TRBJ1-6	NA	TGTGCCAGCAGCCAAGGGGGTGGCAATCCGAATTCACCCCTCCACTTT	CASSQGGGNPNSPLHF
NA	TRBV7-9	TRBJ1-2	NA	TGTGCCAGCAGCTTCGGACACCTTAACTATGGCTACACCTTC	CASSFGHLNYGYTF
NA	TRBV24-1	TRBJ1-2	NA	TGTGCCACCAGCGCCCTGGGGTATGGCTACACCTTC	CATSALGYGYTF
TRBD1	TRBV5-1	TRBJ1-1	NA	TGCGCCAGCAGCCTCGGACAGGTCGCGACTGAAGCTTTCTTT	CASSLGQVATEAFF
NA	TRBV24-1	TRBJ1-2	NA	TGTGCCACCAGTGATCCTACTCGCGGGGCCGCTGATGGCTACACCTTC	CATSDPTRGAADGYTF
NA	TRBV9	TRBJ1-3	many	TGTGCCAGCAGCGTGACGGACTCTGGAAACACCATATATTTT	CASSVTDSGNTIYF
NA	TRBV6-2/TRBV6-3	TRBJ1-5	many	TGTGCCAGCAGTTACTCGATAGGTGGCCAGCCCCAGCATTTT	CASSYSIGGQPQHF
NA	TRBV5-1	TRBJ2-7	NA	TGCGCCAGCAGCTTGGCGGGGGACGAGCAGTACTTC	CASSLAGDEQYF
NA	TRBV28	TRBJ1-6	few	TGTGCCAGCAGTTTAAATGTGGGTAATTCACCCCTCCACTTT	CASSLNVGNSPLHF
NA	TRBV3-1/TRBV3-2	TRBJ2-7	once	TGTGCCAGCAGCCAAGATTACAGGTCTTTGCGCGAGCAGTACTTC	CASSQDYRSLREQYF
NA	TRBV27	TRBJ1-5	NA	TGTGCCAGCAGTCAAACCGGGGGAACGGGCAATCAGCCCCAGCATTTT	CASSQTGGTGNQPQHF
NA	TRBV6-2/TRBV6-3	TRBJ2-3	NA	TGTGCCAGCAGTTACTTGCCAGGCCTAGTGCTGGAGGGCACAGATACGCAGTATTTT	CASSYLPGLVLEGTDTQYF
TRBD1	TRBV7-3	TRBJ2-6	NA	TGTGCCAGCAGCCCCCGACAGGGGAGCTCTGGGGCCAACGTCCTGACTTTC	CASSPRQGSSGANVLTF
NA	TRBV10-3	TRBJ1-5	NA	TGTGCCATCAGTGGGGGGTTTGGGGATCAGCCCCAGCATTTT	CAISGGFGDQPQHF
NA	TRBV5-1	TRBJ1-2	NA	TGCGCCAGCAGCTCCCTCATGGGGGGTGGGAACACCTTC	CASSSLMGGGNTF
NA	TRBV6-5	TRBJ1-4	NA	TGTGCCAGCAGGCCGGGGGGGGCTGGGGATGAAAAACTGTTTTTT	CASRPGGAGDEKLFF
NA	TRBV6-5	TRBJ1-6	NA	TGTGCCAGCAGTTACGGTCCGGCAGCAAGTAATTCACCCCTCCACTTT	CASSYGPAASNSPLHF
NA	TRBV6-2/TRBV6-3	TRBJ1-1	once	TGTGCCAGCAGTCATAGGGGCCCTGAAGCTTTCTTT	CASSHRGPEAFF
NA	TRBV7-9	TRBJ2-5	NA	TGTGCCAGCAGCTTATCCAGCCAAGAGACCCAGTACTTC	CASSLSSQETQYF
NA	TRBV2	TRBJ1-3	NA	TGTGCCACCCAGGGAATGGGGAACTCTGGAAACACCATATATTTT	CATQGMGNSGNTIYF
NA	TRBV30	TRBJ1-6	many	TGTGCCTGGACACGGGAAGGGGATTCACCCCTCCACTTT	CAWTREGDSPLHF
NA	TRBV9	TRBJ1-4	NA	TGTGCCAGCAGTTTTCAACTGGGTGAAAAACTGTTTTTT	CASSFQLGEKLFF
NA	TRBV28	TRBJ1-3	NA	TGTGCCAGCAGTTTCACAGGAGCAGGAAACACCATATATTTT	CASSFTGAGNTIYF
NA	TRBV19	TRBJ1-1	NA	TGTGCCAGTAGTATGGGAGGGAAGTTGACTGAAGCTTTCTTT	CASSMGGKLTEAFF
NA	TRBV6-2/TRBV6-3	TRBJ1-4	few	TGTGCCAGCAGTTACCGACAGGAGAATGAAAAACTGTTTTTT	CASSYRQENEKLFF
NA	TRBV6-2/TRBV6-3	TRBJ2-7	NA	TGTGCCAGCAGCCGGGACGCGTCCTACGAGCAGTACTTC	CASSRDASYEQYF
TRBD1	TRBV27	TRBJ2-5	NA	TGTGCCAGCAGTTTATGGGACAGGGACAAGACCCAGTACTTC	CASSLWDRDKTQYF
NA	TRBV19	TRBJ2-7	NA	TGTGCCAGTAGTATGGGAGTGCGGACCCTCTCCTACGAGCAGTACTTC	CASSMGVRTLSYEQYF
NA	TRBV2	TRBJ2-7	NA	TGTGCCAGCAGTCCAGGGGACTACTACGAGCAGTACTTC	CASSPGDYYEQYF
NA	TRBV5-6	TRBJ2-1	NA	TGTGCCAGCAGCGTTCAGATCCTAAGCTCCTACAATGAGCAGTTCTTC	CASSVQILSSYNEQFF
NA	TRBV9	TRBJ1-3	NA	TGTGCCAGCAGCGTAGCTGATTGGTCGGCTTCTGGAAACACCATATATTTT	CASSVADWSASGNTIYF
NA	TRBV18	TRBJ2-3	NA	TGTGCCAGCTCACCACCAGGGGCAGATACGCAGTATTTT	CASSPPGADTQYF
TRBD1	TRBV7-9	TRBJ1-2	NA	TGTGCCACCCAGGGGGGGGTGTTGGATGGCTACACCTTC	CATQGGVLDGYTF
NA	TRBV28	TRBJ1-1	NA	TGTGCCAGCAGGGACTGGAGGAGGGGAGCGAACACTGAAGCTTTCTTT	CASRDWRRGANTEAFF
NA	TRBV20-1	TRBJ2-2	NA	TGCAGTGCTATTGATAGGCTTCACAGGGCATCGAACACCGGGGAGCTGTTTTTT	CSAIDRLHRASNTGELFF
NA	TRBV28	TRBJ2-7	NA	TGTGCCAGCAGGCGAGGCAGGGGCTCCTACGAGCAGTACTTC	CASRRGRGSYEQYF
NA	TRBV2	TRBJ1-2	once	TGTGCCAGCAGTGAGGGTTTAATGGGAGTCGGCGGCTACACCTTC	CASSEGLMGVGGYTF
NA	TRBV5-6	TRBJ1-2	once	TGTGCCAGCAGCTTGGACCGTCGGTTCTATGGCTACACCTTC	CASSLDRRFYGYTF
NA	TRBV28	TRBJ1-1	NA	TGTGCCAGCCGCCAGTCGGGGGGTTCTGGGGAGAACACTGAAGCTTTCTTT	CASRQSGGSGENTEAFF
NA	TRBV27	TRBJ1-5	NA	TGTGCCAGCAGTCCTACCCAGGGTATCAATCAGCCCCAGCATTTT	CASSPTQGINQPQHF
NA	TRBV9	TRBJ1-3	NA	TGTGCCAGCAGCGTCAGAGGGACTGGAAACACCATATATTTT	CASSVRGTGNTIYF
NA	TRBV12-3/TRBV12-4	TRBJ2-1	NA	TGTGCCAGCAGTGTAAATCGGAATGAGCAGTTCTTC	CASSVNRNEQFF
TRBD1	TRBV7-9	TRBJ1-1	NA	TGTGCCAGCAGCCAAGACAGGGGAGACACTGAAGCTTTCTTT	CASSQDRGDTEAFF